This entry is about one T cell receptor (beta chain). Its antigen is currently unknown. This sample is drawn from a study of siplizumab effects on memory and regulatory T cells. Study findings and constraints: With siplizumab, Treg-derived clones averaged about 70% of mappable alloreactive CD4+ clones, versus approximately 29% in controls. Proliferating siplizumab-culture Tregs lacked confirmation of suppressive function.

CDR1 and CDR2 (germline): LNHDA, SQIVND (reference sequence). CDR3 length: 15 residues. Trimming took 3 bases from V and 0 from J, leaving 11 bases between them. The assay looked at some 96,000 TCR templates in each sample. Profiling relied on immunoSEQ multiplex PCR, and the TCRdb table lists in-frame clones only, not all of them. The sample gives about 110,000 clones, 85% to 95% of which show up once; about 0.32% is in the top ten. The gene calls are TRBV19 and TRBJ1-2; no definite D call. The receptor was derived from a human donor in good health. The sequenced material came from CD4+ T cells sorted from blood. CDR3 sequence reads: CASSITGQTNYGYTF. CDR3 sequence (DNA): TGTGCCAGTAGTATCACCGGGCAAACTAACTATGGCTACACCTTC.